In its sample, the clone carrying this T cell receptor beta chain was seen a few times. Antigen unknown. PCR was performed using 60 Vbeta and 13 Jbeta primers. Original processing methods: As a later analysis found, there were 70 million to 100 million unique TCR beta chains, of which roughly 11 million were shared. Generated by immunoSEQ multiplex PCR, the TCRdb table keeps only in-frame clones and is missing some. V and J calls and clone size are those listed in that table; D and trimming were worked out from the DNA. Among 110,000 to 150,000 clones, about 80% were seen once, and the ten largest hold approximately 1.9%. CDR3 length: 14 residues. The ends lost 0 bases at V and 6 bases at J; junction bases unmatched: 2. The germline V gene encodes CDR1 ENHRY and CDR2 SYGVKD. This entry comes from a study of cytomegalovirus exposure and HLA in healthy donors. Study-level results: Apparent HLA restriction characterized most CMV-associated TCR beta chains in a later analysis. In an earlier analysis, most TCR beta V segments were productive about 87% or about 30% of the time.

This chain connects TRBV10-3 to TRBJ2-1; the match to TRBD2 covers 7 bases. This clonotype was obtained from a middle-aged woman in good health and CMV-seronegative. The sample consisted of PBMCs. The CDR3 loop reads CAISESRTSNEQFF. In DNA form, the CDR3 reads TGTGCCATCAGTGAGTCACGGACTAGCAATGAGCAGTTCTTC.